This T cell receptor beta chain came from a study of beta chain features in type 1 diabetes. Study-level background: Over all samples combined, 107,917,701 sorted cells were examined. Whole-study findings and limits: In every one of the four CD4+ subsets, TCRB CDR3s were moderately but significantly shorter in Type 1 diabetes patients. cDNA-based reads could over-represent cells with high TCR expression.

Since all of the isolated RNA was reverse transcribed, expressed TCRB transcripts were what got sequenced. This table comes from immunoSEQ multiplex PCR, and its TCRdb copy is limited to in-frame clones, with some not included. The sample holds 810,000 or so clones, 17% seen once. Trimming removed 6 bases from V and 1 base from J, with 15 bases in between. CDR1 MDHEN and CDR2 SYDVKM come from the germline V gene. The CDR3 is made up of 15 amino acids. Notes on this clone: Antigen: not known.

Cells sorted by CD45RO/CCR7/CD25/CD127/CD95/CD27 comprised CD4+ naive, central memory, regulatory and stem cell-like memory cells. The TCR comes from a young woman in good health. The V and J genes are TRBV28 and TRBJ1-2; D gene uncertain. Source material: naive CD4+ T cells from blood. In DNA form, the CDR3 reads TGTGCCAGCAGCCAGATATTAAAGGATAACTATGGCTACACCTTC. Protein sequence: CASSQILKDNYGYTF.